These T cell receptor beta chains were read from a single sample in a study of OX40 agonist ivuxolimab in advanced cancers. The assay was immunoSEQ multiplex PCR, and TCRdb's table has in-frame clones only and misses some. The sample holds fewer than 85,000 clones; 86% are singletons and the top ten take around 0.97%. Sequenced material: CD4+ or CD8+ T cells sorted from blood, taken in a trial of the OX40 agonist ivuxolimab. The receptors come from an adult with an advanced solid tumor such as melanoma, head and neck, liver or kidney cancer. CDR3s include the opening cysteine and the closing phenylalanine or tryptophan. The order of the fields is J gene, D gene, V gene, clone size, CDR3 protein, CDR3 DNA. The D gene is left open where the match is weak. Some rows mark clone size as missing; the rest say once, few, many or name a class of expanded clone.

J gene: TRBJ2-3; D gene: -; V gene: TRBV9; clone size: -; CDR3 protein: CASSADSLSTDTQYF; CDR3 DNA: TGTGCCAGCAGCGCGGACAGTCTTAGCACAGATACGCAGTATTTT
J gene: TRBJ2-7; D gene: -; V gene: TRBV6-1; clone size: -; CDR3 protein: CATLGTHEEQYF; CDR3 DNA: TGTGCCACACTTGGGACACACGAGGAGCAGTACTTC
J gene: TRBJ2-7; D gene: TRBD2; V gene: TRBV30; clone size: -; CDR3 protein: CAWSHPGGGYSYEQYF; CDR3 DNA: TGTGCCTGGAGCCATCCGGGGGGAGGCTATTCCTACGAGCAGTACTTC
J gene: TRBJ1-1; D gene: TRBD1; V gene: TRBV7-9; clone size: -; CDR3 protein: CASSLRTGANTEAFF; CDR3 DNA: TGTGCCAGCAGCTTAAGGACAGGGGCGAACACTGAAGCTTTCTTT
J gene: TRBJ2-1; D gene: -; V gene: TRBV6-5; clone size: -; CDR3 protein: CASSRNPRPYNEQFF; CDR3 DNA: TGTGCCAGCAGTCGAAACCCCAGGCCCTACAATGAGCAGTTCTTC
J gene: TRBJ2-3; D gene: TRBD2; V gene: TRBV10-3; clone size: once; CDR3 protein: CAARLAGGTDTQYF; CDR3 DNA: TGTGCCGCCCGACTAGCGGGGGGGACAGATACGCAGTATTTT
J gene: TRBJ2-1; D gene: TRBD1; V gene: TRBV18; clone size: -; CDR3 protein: CASSPPAGTGTYNEQFF; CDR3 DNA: TGTGCCAGCTCACCACCGGCCGGGACAGGGACCTACAATGAGCAGTTCTTC
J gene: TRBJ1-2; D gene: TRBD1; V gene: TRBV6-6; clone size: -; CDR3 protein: CASSYGGQVLDGYTF; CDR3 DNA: TGTGCCAGCAGTTACGGAGGACAGGTCCTGGACGGCTACACCTTC
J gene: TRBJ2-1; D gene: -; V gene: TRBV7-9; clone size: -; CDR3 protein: CASSLTSNEQFF; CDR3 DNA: TGTGCCAGCAGCTTAACTAGCAATGAGCAGTTCTTC
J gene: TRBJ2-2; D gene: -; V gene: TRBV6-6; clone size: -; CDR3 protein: CASSLKDGNTGELFF; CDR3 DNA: TGTGCCAGCAGTCTGAAGGACGGGAACACCGGGGAGCTGTTTTTT
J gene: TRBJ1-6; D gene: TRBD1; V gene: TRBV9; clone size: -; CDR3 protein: CASSVGTGGYSPLHF; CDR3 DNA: TGTGCCAGCAGCGTAGGGACAGGGGGCTATTCACCCCTCCACTTT
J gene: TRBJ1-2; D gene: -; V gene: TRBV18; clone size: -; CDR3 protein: CASSPAGIDYGYTF; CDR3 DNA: TGTGCCAGCTCACCGGCAGGGATCGACTATGGCTACACCTTC
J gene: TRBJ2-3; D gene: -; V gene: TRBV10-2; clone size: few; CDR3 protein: CASSPMGGGDTQYF; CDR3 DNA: TGCGCCAGCAGCCCGATGGGAGGTGGGGATACGCAGTATTTT
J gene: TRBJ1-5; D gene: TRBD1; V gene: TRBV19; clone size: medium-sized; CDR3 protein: CASSGTGVLPQHF; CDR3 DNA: TGTGCCAGTTCCGGGACAGGTGTTTTGCCCCAGCATTTT
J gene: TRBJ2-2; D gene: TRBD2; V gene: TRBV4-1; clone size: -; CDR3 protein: CASSQEVRTSPTGELFF; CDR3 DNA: TGCGCCAGCAGCCAAGAGGTAAGGACTAGCCCCACCGGGGAGCTGTTTTTT
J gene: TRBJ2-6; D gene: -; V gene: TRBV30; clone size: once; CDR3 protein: CAWSRAGGSSGANVLTF; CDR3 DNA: TGTGCCTGGAGTAGGGCAGGGGGGAGCTCTGGGGCCAACGTCCTGACTTTC
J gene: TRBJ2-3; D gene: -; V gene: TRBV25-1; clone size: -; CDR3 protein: CASSDGHRTDTQYF; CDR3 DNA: TGTGCCAGCAGTGACGGACATCGCACAGATACGCAGTATTTT
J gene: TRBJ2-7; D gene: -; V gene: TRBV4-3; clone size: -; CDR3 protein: CASSQDFATSSYEQYF; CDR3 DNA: TGCGCCAGCAGCCAAGATTTCGCTACCAGCTCCTACGAGCAGTACTTC
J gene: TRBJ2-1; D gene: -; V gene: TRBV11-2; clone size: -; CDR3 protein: CASSLDSNEQFF; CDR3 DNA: TGTGCCAGCAGCTTAGACAGCAATGAGCAGTTCTTC
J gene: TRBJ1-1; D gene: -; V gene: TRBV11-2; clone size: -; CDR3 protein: CASTLGLMNTEAFF; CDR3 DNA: TGTGCCAGCACCCTTGGGCTTATGAACACTGAAGCTTTCTTT
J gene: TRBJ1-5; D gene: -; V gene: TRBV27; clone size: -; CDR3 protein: CASSNRQDNQPQHF; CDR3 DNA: TGTGCCAGCAGTAACCGGCAGGACAATCAGCCCCAGCATTTT
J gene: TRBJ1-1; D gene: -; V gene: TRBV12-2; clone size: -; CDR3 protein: CASRSLTGAHEAFF; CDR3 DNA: TGTGCAAGTCGCTCCCTAACAGGGGCGCATGAAGCTTTCTTT
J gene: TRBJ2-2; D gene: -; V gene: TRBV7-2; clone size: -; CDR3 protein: CASSPKLTAGELFF; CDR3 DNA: TGTGCCAGCAGCCCGAAACTTACGGCGGGGGAGCTGTTTTTT
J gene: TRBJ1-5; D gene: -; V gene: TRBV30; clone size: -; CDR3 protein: CAWSVAGNSNQPQHF; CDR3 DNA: TGTGCCTGGAGTGTCGCAGGGAATAGCAATCAGCCCCAGCATTTT
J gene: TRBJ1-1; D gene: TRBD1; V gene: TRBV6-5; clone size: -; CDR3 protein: CASSYRGQGNTEAFF; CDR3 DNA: TGTGCCAGCAGTTACCGGGGACAGGGAAACACTGAAGCTTTCTTT
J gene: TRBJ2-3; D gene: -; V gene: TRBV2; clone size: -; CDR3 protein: CASRETDTQYF; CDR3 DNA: TGTGCCAGCAGGGAGACAGATACGCAGTATTTT
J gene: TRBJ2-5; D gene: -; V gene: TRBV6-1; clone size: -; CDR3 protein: CASRPWGAQETQYF; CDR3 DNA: TGTGCCAGCAGGCCCTGGGGGGCGCAAGAGACCCAGTACTTC
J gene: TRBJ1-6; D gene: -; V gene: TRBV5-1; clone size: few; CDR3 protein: CASSDGTVNSPLHF; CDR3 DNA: TGCGCCAGCAGCGACGGGACGGTTAATTCACCCCTCCACTTT
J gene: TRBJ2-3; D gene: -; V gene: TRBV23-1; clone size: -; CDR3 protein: CASPNGTASTDTQYF; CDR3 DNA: TGCGCCAGCCCCAATGGCACAGCTAGCACAGATACGCAGTATTTT
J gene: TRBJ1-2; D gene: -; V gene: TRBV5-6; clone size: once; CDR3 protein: CASTNTGQRIYGYTF; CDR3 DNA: TGTGCCAGCACCAATACAGGACAGCGGATCTATGGCTACACCTTC
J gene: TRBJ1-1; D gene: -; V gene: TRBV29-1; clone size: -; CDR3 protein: CSVEVTGNTEAFF; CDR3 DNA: TGCAGCGTTGAGGTGACAGGGAACACTGAAGCTTTCTTT
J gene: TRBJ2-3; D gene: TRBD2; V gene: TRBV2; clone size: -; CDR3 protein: CASRGQRGGDTQYF; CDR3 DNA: TGTGCCAGCAGGGGCCAGCGGGGGGGAGATACGCAGTATTTT
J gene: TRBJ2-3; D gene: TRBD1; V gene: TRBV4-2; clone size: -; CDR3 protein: CASSQGTGAGTDTQYF; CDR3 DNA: TGTGCCAGCAGCCAGGGAACAGGGGCTGGCACAGATACGCAGTATTTT
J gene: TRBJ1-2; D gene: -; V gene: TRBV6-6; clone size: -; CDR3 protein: CASSYSTAAYGYTF; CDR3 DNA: TGTGCCAGCAGTTACTCGACAGCGGCCTATGGCTACACCTTC
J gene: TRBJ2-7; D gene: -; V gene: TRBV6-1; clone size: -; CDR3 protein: CASSYRGRQHEQYF; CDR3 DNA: TGTGCCAGCAGTTATCGTGGGAGGCAACACGAGCAGTACTTC
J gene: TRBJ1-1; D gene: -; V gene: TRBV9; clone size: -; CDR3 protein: CASSALSLGEAFF; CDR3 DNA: TGTGCCAGCAGCGCTCTTTCGCTGGGTGAAGCTTTCTTT
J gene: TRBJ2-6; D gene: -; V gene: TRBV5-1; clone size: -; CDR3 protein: CASKTNSGANVLTF; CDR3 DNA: TGCGCCAGCAAAACAAACTCTGGGGCCAACGTCCTGACTTTC
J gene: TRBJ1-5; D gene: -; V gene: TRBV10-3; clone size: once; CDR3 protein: CAISESDQPQHF; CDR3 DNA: TGTGCCATCAGTGAGTCGGATCAGCCCCAGCATTTT
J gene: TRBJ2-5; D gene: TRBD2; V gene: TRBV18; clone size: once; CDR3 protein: CASSPREGRETQYF; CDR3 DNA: TGTGCCAGCTCACCACGGGAGGGTCGGGAGACCCAGTACTTC
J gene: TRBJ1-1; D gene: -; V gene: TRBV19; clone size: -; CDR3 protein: CASGVNTEAFF; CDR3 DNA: TGTGCCAGTGGGGTGAACACTGAAGCTTTCTTT
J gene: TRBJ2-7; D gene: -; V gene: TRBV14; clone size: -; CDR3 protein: CASSPLGYEQYF; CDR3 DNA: TGTGCCAGCAGCCCATTGGGCTACGAGCAGTACTTC
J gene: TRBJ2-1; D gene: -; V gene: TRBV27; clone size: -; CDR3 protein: CASSHTDPAKNEQFF; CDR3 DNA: TGTGCCAGCAGTCACACGGACCCGGCGAAGAATGAGCAGTTCTTC
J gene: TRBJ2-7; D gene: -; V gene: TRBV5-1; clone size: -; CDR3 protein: CASSFLGRGVEQYF; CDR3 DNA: TGCGCCAGCAGCTTCCTAGGTCGGGGAGTCGAGCAGTACTTC
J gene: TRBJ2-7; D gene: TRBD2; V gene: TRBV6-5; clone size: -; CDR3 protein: CASTDSGITYEQYF; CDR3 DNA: TGTGCCAGCACTGATAGCGGGATAACCTACGAGCAGTACTTC
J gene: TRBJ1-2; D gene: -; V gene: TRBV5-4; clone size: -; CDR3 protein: CASSGRRYVDGYTF; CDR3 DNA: TGTGCCAGCAGCGGCAGACGGTACGTTGATGGCTACACCTTC
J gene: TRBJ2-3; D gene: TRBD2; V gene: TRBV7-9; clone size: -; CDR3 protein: CASSASGREATQYF; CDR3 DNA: TGTGCCAGCAGCGCCAGCGGGAGAGAGGCTACGCAGTATTTT
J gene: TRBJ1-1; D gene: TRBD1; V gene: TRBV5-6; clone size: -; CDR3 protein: CASSSPGGWTEAFF; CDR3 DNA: TGTGCCAGCAGCTCCCCAGGGGGCTGGACTGAAGCTTTCTTT
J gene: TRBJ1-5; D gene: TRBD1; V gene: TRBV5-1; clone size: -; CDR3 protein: CASRRDRGQPQHF; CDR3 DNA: TGCGCCAGCAGACGGGACAGGGGACAGCCCCAGCATTTT
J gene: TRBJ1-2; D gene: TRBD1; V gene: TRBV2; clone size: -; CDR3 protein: CASSVQGGGYTF; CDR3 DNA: TGTGCCAGCAGCGTACAGGGGGGAGGCTACACCTTC
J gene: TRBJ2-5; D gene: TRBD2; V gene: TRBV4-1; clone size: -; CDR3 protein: CASSHVGRLAGFETQYF; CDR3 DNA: TGCGCCAGCAGCCATGTTGGGAGACTAGCGGGGTTCGAGACCCAGTACTTC
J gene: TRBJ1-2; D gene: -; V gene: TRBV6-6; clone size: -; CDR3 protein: CASSYSGHIGGYTF; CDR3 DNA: TGTGCCAGCAGTTACTCGGGACATATCGGTGGCTACACCTTC
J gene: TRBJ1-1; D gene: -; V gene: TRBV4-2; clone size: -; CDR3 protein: CASSPQGGTEAFF; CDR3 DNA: TGTGCCAGCAGCCCACAGGGAGGCACTGAAGCTTTCTTT
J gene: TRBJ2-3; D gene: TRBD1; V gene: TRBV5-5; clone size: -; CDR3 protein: CASTPNAGQGSDTQYF; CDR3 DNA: TGTGCCAGCACTCCCAACGCGGGACAGGGATCAGATACGCAGTATTTT
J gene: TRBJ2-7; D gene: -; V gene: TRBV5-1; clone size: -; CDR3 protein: CASSLTALSYEQYF; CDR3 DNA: TGCGCCAGCAGCTTAACAGCTCTATCCTACGAGCAGTACTTC
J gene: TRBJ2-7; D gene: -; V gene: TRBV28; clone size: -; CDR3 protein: CASTQGYEQYF; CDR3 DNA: TGTGCCAGCACTCAGGGATACGAGCAGTACTTC